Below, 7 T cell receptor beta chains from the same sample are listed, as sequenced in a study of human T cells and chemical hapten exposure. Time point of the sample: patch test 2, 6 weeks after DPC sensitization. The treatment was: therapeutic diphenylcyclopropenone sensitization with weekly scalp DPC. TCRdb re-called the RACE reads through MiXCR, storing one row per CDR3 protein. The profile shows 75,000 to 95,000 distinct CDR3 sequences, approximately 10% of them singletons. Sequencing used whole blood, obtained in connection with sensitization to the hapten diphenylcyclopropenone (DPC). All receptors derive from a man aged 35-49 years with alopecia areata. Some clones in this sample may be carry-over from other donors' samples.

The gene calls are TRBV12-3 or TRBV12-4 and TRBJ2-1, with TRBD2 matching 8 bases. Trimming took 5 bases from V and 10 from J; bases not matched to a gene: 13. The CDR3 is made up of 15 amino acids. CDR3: CASSQTGTSLWEQFF. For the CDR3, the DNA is TGTGCCAGCAGTCAGACCGGGACTAGTCTTTGGGAGCAGTTCTTC.

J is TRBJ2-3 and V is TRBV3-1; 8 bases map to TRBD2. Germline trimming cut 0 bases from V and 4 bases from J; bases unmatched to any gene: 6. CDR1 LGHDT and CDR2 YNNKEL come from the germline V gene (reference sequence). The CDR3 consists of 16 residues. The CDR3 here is CASSQEGGRSADTQYF. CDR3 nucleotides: TGTGCCAGCAGCCAAGAAGGCGGGAGGAGTGCAGATACGCAGTATTTT.

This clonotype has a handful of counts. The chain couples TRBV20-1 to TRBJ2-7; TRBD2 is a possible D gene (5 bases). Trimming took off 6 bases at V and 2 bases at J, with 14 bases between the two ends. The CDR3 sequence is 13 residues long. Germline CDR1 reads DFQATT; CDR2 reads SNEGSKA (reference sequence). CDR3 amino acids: CSARSGSTYEQYF. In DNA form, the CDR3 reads TGCAGTGCGAGGAGCGGAAGCACCTACGAGCAGTACTTC.

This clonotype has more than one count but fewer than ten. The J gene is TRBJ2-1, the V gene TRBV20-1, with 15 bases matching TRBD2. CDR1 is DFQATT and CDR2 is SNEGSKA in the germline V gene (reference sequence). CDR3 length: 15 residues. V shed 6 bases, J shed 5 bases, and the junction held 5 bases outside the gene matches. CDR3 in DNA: TGCAGTGCCTGGACTAGCGGGAGGGCCAACAATGAGCAGTTCTTC. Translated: CSAWTSGRANNEQFF.

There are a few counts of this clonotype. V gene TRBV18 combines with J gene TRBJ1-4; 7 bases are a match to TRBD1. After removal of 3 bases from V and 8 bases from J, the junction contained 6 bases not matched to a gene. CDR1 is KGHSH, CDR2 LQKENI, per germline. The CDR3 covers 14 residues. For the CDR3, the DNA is TGTGCCAGCTCACCGCCGGGACAGAGCGAAAAACTGTTTTTT. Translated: CASSPPGQSEKLFF.

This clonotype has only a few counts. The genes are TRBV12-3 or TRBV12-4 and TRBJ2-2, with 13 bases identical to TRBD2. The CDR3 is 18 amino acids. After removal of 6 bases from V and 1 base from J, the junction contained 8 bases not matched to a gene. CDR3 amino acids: CASRSLGLAGKNTGELFF. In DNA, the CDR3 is TGTGCCAGCAGATCCCTGGGACTAGCGGGAAAGAACACCGGGGAGCTGTTTTTT.

The CDR3 DNA follows: TGTGCCAGCAGTTCCTCGTTGGGGAATGAGCAGTTCTTC. Translation gives CASSSSLGNEQFF. V and J are TRBV6-2 or TRBV6-3 and TRBJ2-1; D gene ambiguous. Germline CDR1 is MNHEY and CDR2 is SVGEGT. The CDR3 extends over 13 amino acids. V was trimmed by 4 bases and J by 7 bases, leaving 11 bases between them.